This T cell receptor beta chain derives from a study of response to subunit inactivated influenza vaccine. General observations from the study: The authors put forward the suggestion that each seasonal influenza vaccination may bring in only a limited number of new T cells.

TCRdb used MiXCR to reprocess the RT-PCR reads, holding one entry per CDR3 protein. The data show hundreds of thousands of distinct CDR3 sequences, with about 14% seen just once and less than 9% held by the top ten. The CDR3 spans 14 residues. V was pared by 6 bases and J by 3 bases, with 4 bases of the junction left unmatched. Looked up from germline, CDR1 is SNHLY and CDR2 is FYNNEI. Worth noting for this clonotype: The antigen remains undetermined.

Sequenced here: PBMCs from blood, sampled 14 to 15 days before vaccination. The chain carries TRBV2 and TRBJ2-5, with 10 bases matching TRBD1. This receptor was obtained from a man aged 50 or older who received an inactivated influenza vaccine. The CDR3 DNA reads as TGTGCCAGCAGAGACGGGACAGGGGAAGAGACCCAGTACTTC. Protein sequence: CASRDGTGEETQYF. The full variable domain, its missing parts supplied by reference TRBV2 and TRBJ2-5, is EPEVTQTPSHQVTQMGQEVILRCVPISNHLYFYWYRQILGQKVEFLVSFYNNEISEKSEIFDDQFSVERPDGSNFTLKIRSTKLEDSAMYFCASRDGTGEETQYFGPGTRLLVL.